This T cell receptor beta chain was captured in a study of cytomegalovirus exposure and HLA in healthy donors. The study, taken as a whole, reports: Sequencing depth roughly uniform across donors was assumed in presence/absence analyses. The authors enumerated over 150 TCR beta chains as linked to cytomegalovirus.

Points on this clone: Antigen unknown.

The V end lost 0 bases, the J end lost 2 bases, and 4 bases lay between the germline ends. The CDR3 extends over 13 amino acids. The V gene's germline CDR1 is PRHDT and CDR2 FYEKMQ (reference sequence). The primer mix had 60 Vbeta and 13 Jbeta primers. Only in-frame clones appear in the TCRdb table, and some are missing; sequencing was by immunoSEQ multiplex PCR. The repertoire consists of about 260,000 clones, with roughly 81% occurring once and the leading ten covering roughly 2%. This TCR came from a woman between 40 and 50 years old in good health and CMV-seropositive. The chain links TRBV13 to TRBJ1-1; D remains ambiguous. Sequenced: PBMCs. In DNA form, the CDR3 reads TGTGCCAGCAGCTTAGGAGCCAACACTGAAGCTTTCTTT. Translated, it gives CASSLGANTEAFF. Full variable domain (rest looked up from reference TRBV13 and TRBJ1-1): AAGVIQSPRHLIKEKRETATLKCYPIPRHDTVYWYQQGPGQDPQFLISFYEKMQSDKGSIPDRFSAQQFSDYHSELNMSSLELGDSALYFCASSLGANTEAFFGQGTRLTVV.